There are a few counts of the clone carrying this TCR beta chain. The data were obtained in a study of blood T cells in healthy people across ages. Combining a sample-barcoded 5' primer with a J-beta primer mix, a second PCR ran for roughly 7 to 12 cycles. In TCRdb, the 5' RACE reads were re-called with MiXCR into one record per CDR3 protein. This table holds roughly 1.5 million distinct CDR3 sequences, approximately 39% found once. V gave up 2 bases and J gave up 1 base; unmatched junction bases: 4. This CDR3 is 15 amino acids long. Per the germline V gene, CDR1 is ENHRY and CDR2 is SYGVKD. This TCR was sampled from a woman under 30 in good health. The V call is TRBV10-3, the J call TRBJ2-5; 7 nucleotides match TRBD1. Material for sequencing was blood. The CDR3 is CAISEPNRGQETQYF. As DNA, the CDR3 is TGTGCCATCAGTGAGCCTAACAGGGGCCAAGAGACCCAGTACTTC.